The clone carrying this TCR beta chain was seen only a few times. This sample was taken from a study of blood T cell repertoires in COVID-19. In the study overall: Sites in the United States, Italy and Spain provided acute and convalescent COVID-19 samples. PBMCs, B-cell-depleted T cells, or T cells provided the cDNA or gDNA that made up the material.

Assay used: immunoSEQ multiplex PCR; TCRdb lists only in-frame clones, some missing. This table holds roughly 22,000 clones, roughly nine tenths found once. The CDR3 is 15 residues long. The V end lost 3 bases, the J end lost 4 bases, and 15 bases lay between the germline ends. Per the germline V gene, CDR1 is SGHRS and CDR2 is YFSETQ. The sample comprised peripheral blood. This clonotype was sampled from a man in his 70s with active COVID-19. V gene TRBV5-1 combines with J gene TRBJ2-3, with D maybe TRBD2 (6 bases). CDR3 region: CASSSPGGTADTQYF. CDR3 coding DNA: TGCGCCAGCAGCTCCCCTGGGGGGACGGCAGATACGCAGTATTTT.